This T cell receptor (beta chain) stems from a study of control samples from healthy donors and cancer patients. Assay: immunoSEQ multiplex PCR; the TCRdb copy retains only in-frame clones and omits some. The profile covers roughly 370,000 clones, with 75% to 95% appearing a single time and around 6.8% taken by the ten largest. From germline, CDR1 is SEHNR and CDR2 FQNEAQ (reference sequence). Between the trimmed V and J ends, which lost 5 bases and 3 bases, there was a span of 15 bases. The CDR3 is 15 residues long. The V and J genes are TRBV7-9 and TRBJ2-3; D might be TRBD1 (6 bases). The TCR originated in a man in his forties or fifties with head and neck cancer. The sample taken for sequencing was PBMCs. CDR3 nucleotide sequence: TGTGCCAGCAGCCGTCTCAGGGGAAGGACAGATACGCAGTATTTT. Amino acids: CASSRLRGRTDTQYF. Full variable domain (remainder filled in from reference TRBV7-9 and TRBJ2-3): DTGVSQNPRHKITKRGQNVTFRCDPISEHNRLYWYRQTLGQGPEFLTYFQNEAQLEKSRLLSDRFSAERPKGSFSTLEIQRTEQGDSAMYLCASSRLRGRTDTQYFGPGTRLTVL.